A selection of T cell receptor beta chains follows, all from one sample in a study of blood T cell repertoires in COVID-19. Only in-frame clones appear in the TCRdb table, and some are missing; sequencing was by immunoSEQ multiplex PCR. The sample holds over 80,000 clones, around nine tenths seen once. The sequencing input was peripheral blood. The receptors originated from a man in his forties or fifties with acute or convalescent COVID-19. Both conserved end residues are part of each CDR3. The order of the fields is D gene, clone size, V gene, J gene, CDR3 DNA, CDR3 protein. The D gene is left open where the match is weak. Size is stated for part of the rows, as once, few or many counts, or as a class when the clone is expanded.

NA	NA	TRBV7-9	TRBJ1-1	TGTGCCAGCAGCTTAGTGGAGATCCGGGGCACTGAAGCTTTCTTT	CASSLVEIRGTEAFF
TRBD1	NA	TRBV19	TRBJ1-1	TGTGCCAGTAGCTTCCAGCGGACAGGCACTGAAGCTTTCTTT	CASSFQRTGTEAFF
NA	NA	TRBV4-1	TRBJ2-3	TGCGCCAGCAGACTACCAAGAAATACGCAGTATTTT	CASRLPRNTQYF
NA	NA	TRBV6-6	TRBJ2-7	TGTGCCAGCAGTTCCTCCCTGGCAGGGTCCTACGAGCAGTACTTC	CASSSSLAGSYEQYF
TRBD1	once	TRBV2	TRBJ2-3	TGTGCCAGCAGACCCTCAGGGGGCTCAGATACGCAGTATTTT	CASRPSGGSDTQYF
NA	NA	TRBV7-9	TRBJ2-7	TGTGCCAGCAGCTCTCGGGACTTCTCCTACGAGCAGTACTTC	CASSSRDFSYEQYF
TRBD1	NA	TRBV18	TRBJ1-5	TGTGCCAGCTCACCAGAAAAAGACAGGGGAGATCAGCCCCAGCATTTT	CASSPEKDRGDQPQHF
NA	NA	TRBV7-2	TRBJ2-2	TGTGCCAGCTCCACGGGGAACACCGGGGAGCTGTTTTTT	CASSTGNTGELFF
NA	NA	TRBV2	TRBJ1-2	TGTGCCAGCAGCCTCAGGGACATTGGCTACACCTTC	CASSLRDIGYTF
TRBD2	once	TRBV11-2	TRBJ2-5	TGTGCCAGCAGCAGACGGACCTGGACTAGCGGTATAGAGACCCAGTACTTC	CASSRRTWTSGIETQYF
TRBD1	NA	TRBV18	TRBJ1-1	TGTGCCAGCTCACAAACAGGGGGCGGAGGGCGAATCGCTTTCTTT	CASSQTGGGGRIAFF
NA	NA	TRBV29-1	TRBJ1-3	TGCAGCGTTGAGGACAGACCTGGAAACACCATATATTTT	CSVEDRPGNTIYF
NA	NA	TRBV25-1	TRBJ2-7	TGTGCCAGCAGTGAATCGGCGAGAGGGGGTCGGCACGAGCAGTACTTC	CASSESARGGRHEQYF
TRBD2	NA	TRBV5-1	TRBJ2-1	TGCGCCAGCAGCTTGATACTAGCGGAGGAGCAGTTCTTC	CASSLILAEEQFF
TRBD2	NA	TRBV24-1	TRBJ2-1	TGTGCCACCTACAGCCCTGGACTAGCGGGTAAGGAGCAGTTCTTC	CATYSPGLAGKEQFF
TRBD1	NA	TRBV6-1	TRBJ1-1	TGTGCCAGCAGTGAGGGGACAGGGTTAGGTTACACTGAAGCTTTCTTT	CASSEGTGLGYTEAFF
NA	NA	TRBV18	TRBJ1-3	TGTGCCAGCTCACTCTATAGCTCTGGAAACACCATATATTTT	CASSLYSSGNTIYF
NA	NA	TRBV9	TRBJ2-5	TGTGCCAGCAGCGTGGGCACCCAAGAGACCCAGTACTTC	CASSVGTQETQYF
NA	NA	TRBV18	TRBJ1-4	TGTGCCAGCTCACCACCGAATGCCTTAGACAGTAATGAAAAACTGTTTTTT	CASSPPNALDSNEKLFF
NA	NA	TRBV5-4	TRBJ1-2	TGTGCCAGCAGCGGATGGGACACAACCGCTGGCTACACCTTC	CASSGWDTTAGYTF
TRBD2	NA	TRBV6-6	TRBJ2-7	TGTGCCAGCAGTAAAACAATAGCGGGTCTCACCTACGAGCAGTACTTC	CASSKTIAGLTYEQYF
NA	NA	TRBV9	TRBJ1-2	TGTGCCAGCAGCGCATCTAACTATGGCTACACCTTC	CASSASNYGYTF
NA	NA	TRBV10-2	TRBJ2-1	TGCGCCAGCAGGACAGGAGGAGGAAATGAGCAGTTCTTC	CASRTGGGNEQFF
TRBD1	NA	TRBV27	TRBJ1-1	TGTGCCAGCAAGGGACAGGGGGCTAGCACTGAAGCTTTCTTT	CASKGQGASTEAFF
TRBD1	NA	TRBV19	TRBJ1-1	TGTGCCAGTAGTATCGGACAGGGTAACACTGAAGCTTTCTTT	CASSIGQGNTEAFF
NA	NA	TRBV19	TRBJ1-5	TGTGCCAGTAGTACTTCCGACACGTATCAGCCCCAGCATTTT	CASSTSDTYQPQHF
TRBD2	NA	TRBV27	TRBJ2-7	TGTGCCCCTCAGAGCGGGAGGGCCCCCCCCTACGAGCAGTACTTC	CAPQSGRAPPYEQYF
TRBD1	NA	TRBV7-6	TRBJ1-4	TGTGCCAGCAGCTTAGCGCCCGGGACAGGGGGGGGAACTAATGAAAAACTGTTTTTT	CASSLAPGTGGGTNEKLFF